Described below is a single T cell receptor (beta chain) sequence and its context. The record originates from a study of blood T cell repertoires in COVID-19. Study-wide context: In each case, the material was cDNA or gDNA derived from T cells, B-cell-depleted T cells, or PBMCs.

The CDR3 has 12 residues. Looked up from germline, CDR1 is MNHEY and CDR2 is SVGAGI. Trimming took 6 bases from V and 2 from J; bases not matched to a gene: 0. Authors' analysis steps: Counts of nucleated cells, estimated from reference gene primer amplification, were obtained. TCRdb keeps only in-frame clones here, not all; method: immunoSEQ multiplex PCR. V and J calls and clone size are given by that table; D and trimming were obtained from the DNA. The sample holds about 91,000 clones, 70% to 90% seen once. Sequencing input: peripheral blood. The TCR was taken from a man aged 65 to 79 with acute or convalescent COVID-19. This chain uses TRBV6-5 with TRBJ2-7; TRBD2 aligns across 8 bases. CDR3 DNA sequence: TGTGCCAGCAGGACTAGCGCCTACGAGCAGTACTTC. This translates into CASRTSAYEQYF.